The 5 T cell receptor beta chains given below trace back to one sample, sequenced in a study of OX40 agonist ivuxolimab in advanced cancers. Some clones are missing from TCRdb's copy, which holds only in-frame ones; the method was immunoSEQ multiplex PCR. The sample records approximately 10,000 clones, 86% being singletons. The sequenced sample was CD4+ or CD8+ T cells sorted from blood, obtained in a trial of the OX40 agonist ivuxolimab. The receptors derive from an adult with an advanced solid tumor such as melanoma, head and neck, liver or kidney cancer.

The chain links TRBV29-1 to TRBJ2-7; 8 bases agree with TRBD1. Germline V CDR1 and CDR2: SQVTM, ANQGSEA. V was clipped by 7 bases and J by 0 bases; unmatched bases: 2. The CDR3 has 12 amino acids. The CDR3 DNA is TGCAGCGCGGGACAGGCCTCCTACGAGCAGTACTTC. Translated: CSAGQASYEQYF.

The sample holds one count of this clone. The V call is TRBV9, the J call TRBJ2-3, with TRBD2 matching 11 bases. This CDR3 region has 16 residues. V trimming: 1 base; J trimming: 0 bases; junction bases outside the gene matches: 1. Per germline, CDR1 SGDLS and CDR2 YYNGEE. CDR3 sequence (DNA): TGTGCCAGCAGCGTACTAGCGGGGGGAAGCACAGATACGCAGTATTTT. Its protein product is CASSVLAGGSTDTQYF. The variable domain in full, completed from reference TRBV9 and TRBJ2-3, reads DSGVTQTPKHLITATGQRVTLRCSPRSGDLSVYWYQQSLDQGLQFLIQYYNGEERAKGNILERFSAQQFPDLHSELNLSSLELGDSALYFCASSVLAGGSTDTQYFGPGTRLTVL.

The chain carries TRBV4-3 and TRBJ2-3; tentative D call: TRBD1 (7 bases). Per the germline V gene, CDR1 is LGHNA and CDR2 is YSLEER. The V and J ends lost 0 bases and 7 bases respectively, with 14 bases between them. CDR3 length equals 15 residues. The CDR3 loop reads CASSQDRGEGNTQYF. The CDR3 DNA sequence: TGCGCCAGCAGCCAAGACAGGGGGGAAGGGAATACGCAGTATTTT.

The chain links TRBV27 to TRBJ2-7; 12 bases agree with TRBD2. CDR1 MNHEY and CDR2 SMNVEV come from the germline V gene (reference sequence). There are 15 residues in the CDR3. With V trimmed by 7 bases and J by 4 bases, 8 bases remained unmatched. CDR3 loop: CASTSLAGGRYEQYF. In DNA, the CDR3 is TGTGCCAGCACCTCACTAGCGGGAGGACGGTACGAGCAGTACTTC.

This clone was detected only once. Different DNA sequences within this sample yield the same CDR3. The gene calls are TRBV12-5 and TRBJ2-3; no clear D. Germline V gene lookup returns CDR1 LGHNT and CDR2 FRNRAP. V was shortened by 2 bases and J by 0 bases, with 0 bases between the two germline ends. The CDR3 runs to 12 residues. CDR3 coding DNA: TGTGCTAGTGGTTTGAGCACAGATACGCAGTATTTT. Residues: CASGLSTDTQYF.